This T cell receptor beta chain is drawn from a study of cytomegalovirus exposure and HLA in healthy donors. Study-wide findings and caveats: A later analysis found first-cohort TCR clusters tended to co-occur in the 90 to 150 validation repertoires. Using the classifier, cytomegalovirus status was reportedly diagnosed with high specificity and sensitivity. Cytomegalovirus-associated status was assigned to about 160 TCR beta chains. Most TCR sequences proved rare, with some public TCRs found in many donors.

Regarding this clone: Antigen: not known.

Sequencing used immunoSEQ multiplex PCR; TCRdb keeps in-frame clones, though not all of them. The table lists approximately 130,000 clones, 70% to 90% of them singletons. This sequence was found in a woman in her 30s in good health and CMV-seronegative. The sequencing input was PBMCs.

As DNA, the CDR3 is TGCGCCAGCAGCCAAGAGGTAGCGGGGGCGGTCGGGGAGCTGTTTTTT. It codes for CASSQEVAGAVGELFF. This chain links TRBV4-1 with TRBJ2-2; 9 bases align to TRBD2. Per germline, CDR1 MGHRA and CDR2 YSYEKL. This CDR3 is built from 16 residues. Trimming cost V 0 bases and J 7 bases; bases outside gene matches: 6.